Sequencing of this TCR beta chain was carried out in a study of blood T cells in healthy people across ages. In this sample, this clonotype turned up a few times. Through a sample-barcoded 5' primer and a J-beta primer mix, a second PCR was run for about 6 to 11 cycles. Each of the samples gave a minimum of 3 million paired-end reads that contained CDR3. TCRdb redid the calling of the 5' RACE reads with MiXCR, one entry per CDR3 protein. Of 250,000 to 300,000 distinct CDR3 sequences in the sample, 25% to 30% were seen once. This TCR came from a woman aged 65 to 85 in good health. Input material: blood.

The CDR3 here is CASSPQTGLNGANVLTF. The CDR3, as DNA: TGTGCCAGCTCACCCCAGACAGGGCTGAATGGGGCCAACGTCCTGACTTTC. The rearrangement joins TRBV18 to TRBJ2-6, with 7 bases identical to TRBD1. Germline-derived CDR1 and CDR2 are KGHSH and LQKENI. The CDR3 loop spans 17 amino acids. V was clipped by 3 bases and J by 3 bases; unmatched bases: 8.